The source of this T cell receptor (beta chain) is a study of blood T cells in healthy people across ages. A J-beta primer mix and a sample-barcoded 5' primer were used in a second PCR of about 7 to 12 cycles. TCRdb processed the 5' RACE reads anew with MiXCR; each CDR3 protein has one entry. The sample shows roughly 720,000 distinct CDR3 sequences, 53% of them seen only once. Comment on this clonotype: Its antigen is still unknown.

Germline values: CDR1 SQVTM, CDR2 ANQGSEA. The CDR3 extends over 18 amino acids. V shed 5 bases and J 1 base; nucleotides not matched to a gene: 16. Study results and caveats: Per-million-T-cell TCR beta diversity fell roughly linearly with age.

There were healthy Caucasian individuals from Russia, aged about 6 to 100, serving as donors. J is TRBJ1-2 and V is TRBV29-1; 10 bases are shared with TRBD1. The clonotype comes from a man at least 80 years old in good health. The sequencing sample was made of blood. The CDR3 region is CSVLADRGRGSFNYGYTF. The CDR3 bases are TGCAGCGTTTTAGCAGACAGGGGGCGAGGTTCTTTTAACTATGGCTACACCTTC.